This T cell receptor beta chain derives from a study of CD8 T cells in ankylosing spondylitis. Study-level points and caveats: Made up of eight highly homologous variants, a TCR beta motif appeared characteristic of ankylosing spondylitis blood. Those disease-linked clones were CD8+; they were also relatively rare in peripheral blood.

Quantitative barcoded 5'-RACE was used to prepare TCR beta libraries. TCRdb called the 5' RACE reads again in MiXCR, with one record for every CDR3 protein. The sample consists of about 200,000 distinct CDR3 sequences, roughly 6.6% of them appearing once. The CDR3 contains 12 residues. Germline V gene sequence: CDR1 SGHVS, CDR2 FQNEAQ. V was trimmed by 1 base and J by 8 bases, leaving 6 bases between them. This clonotype was seen ten or more times. Antigen specificity is unknown. The sequencing sample was made of blood, either unsorted or a sorted T cell fraction (not recorded which). The sequence came from a male donor with ankylosing spondylitis. The V and J genes are TRBV7-8 and TRBJ2-1; D unresolved. The CDR3 DNA is TGTGCCAGCAGCTTAGAAGAGCATGAGCAGTTCTTC. It is translated as CASSLEEHEQFF.